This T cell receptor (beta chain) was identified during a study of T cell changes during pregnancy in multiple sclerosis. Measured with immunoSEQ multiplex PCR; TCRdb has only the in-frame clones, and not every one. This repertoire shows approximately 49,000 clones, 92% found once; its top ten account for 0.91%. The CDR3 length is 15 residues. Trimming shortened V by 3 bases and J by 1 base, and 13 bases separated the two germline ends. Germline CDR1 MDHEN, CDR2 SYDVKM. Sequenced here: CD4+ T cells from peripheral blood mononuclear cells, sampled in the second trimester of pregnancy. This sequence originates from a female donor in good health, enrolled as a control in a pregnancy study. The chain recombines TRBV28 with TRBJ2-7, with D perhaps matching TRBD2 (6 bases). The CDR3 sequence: CASSLGGGGSYEQYF. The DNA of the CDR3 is TGTGCCAGCAGTTTGGGTGGGGGAGGTTCCTACGAGCAGTACTTC.